A single sample is the source of the 8 T cell receptor beta chains below, sequenced in a study of graft-versus-host responses after intestinal transplantation. The method was immunoSEQ multiplex PCR; TCRdb's version includes in-frame clones alone and lacks a portion of them. Here the sample spans 16,000 or so clones, 65% to 90% being singletons. Researchers processed graft tissue to release intraepithelial and lamina propria lymphocytes. The sequences come from ileum tissue, collected about 600 days after intestinal transplantation. The origin of the receptors is a human patient who received an intestinal transplant, so some T cells may come from the graft donor.

V gene TRBV11-2 combines with J gene TRBJ1-1; no reliable D call. Germline loops: CDR1 SGHAT, CDR2 FQNNGV. V lost 2 bases and J lost 1, with 17 bases in between. This CDR3 is built from 17 residues. CDR3 in DNA: TGTGCCAGCAGCTTAAGCGGTTATGTTACCCGGAACACTGAAGCTTTCTTT. This codes for CASSLSGYVTRNTEAFF.

This sequence joins TRBV27 and TRBJ2-1; D might be TRBD1 or TRBD2, each matching 5 bases. The CDR3 has 13 amino acids. V gave up 3 bases and J gave up 8 bases, with 11 bases separating them. Germline loops: CDR1 MNHEY, CDR2 SMNVEV (reference sequence). The CDR3 region is CASSFGASYEQFF. CDR3 bases: TGTGCCAGCAGTTTCGGGGCTTCCTATGAGCAGTTCTTC.

The chain uses TRBV7-3 and TRBJ2-7; the D gene is possibly TRBD1 (6 bases). V lost 10 bases and J lost 4, with 8 bases in between. The CDR3 is made up of 10 amino acids. Germline CDR1 and CDR2: SGHTA and FQGTGA. The CDR3 is CANTGYEQYF. The CDR3 DNA is TGTGCCAACACAGGGTACGAGCAGTACTTC.

This chain connects TRBV27 to TRBJ2-7, with 12 bases fitting TRBD2. CDR3 length equals 15 residues. With V trimmed by 8 bases and J by 5 bases, 10 bases remained unmatched. Germline-derived CDR1 and CDR2 are MNHEY and SMNVEV (reference sequence). CDR3 DNA: TGTGCCAGCGGCCTAGCGGGGGGGAAGATCGACGAGCAGTACTTC. Protein sequence: CASGLAGGKIDEQYF.

This chain joins TRBV27 and TRBJ1-2; D not resolved. The CDR3 runs to 13 residues. Deletions cut 0 bases from V and 4 bases from J, with 6 bases between. The V gene's germline CDR1 is MNHEY and CDR2 SMNVEV (reference sequence). The CDR3 coding sequence is TGTGCCAGCAGTTTATCAGGGTCCTATGGCTACACCTTC. Its protein product is CASSLSGSYGYTF.

The chain uses TRBV5-1 and TRBJ2-6; possible D gene TRBD1, 6 bases. V was trimmed by 4 bases and J by 3 bases, leaving 20 bases between them. This CDR3 region has 18 residues. Germline CDR1 and CDR2: SGHRS and YFSETQ. DNA of the CDR3: TGCGCCAGCAGCCCCGCCGGGACACAAGTAAGTGGGGCCAACGTCCTGACTTTC. It codes for CASSPAGTQVSGANVLTF.

This clone was counted once. This sequence joins TRBV11-2 and TRBJ2-4; maybe TRBD1 (6 bases). This CDR3 has 17 residues. V was clipped by 1 base and J by 0 bases, with 13 bases between them. Germline values: CDR1 SGHAT, CDR2 FQNNGV. CDR3 protein: CASSLGPGAGAKNIQYF. CDR3 DNA sequence: TGTGCCAGCAGCTTAGGTCCAGGGGCCGGAGCCAAAAACATTCAGTACTTC. The full variable domain, completed using reference TRBV11-2 and TRBJ2-4, is EAGVAQSPRYKIIEKRQSVAFWCNPISGHATLYWYQQILGQGPKLLIQFQNNGVVDDSQLPKDRFSAERLKGVDSTLKIQPAKLEDSAVYLCASSLGPGAGAKNIQYFGAGTRLSVL.

V and J are TRBV5-6 and TRBJ2-3; D perhaps matches TRBD2 (6 bases). The V end lost 6 bases, the J end lost 3 bases, and 11 bases lay between the germline ends. Germline loops: CDR1 SGHDT, CDR2 YYEEEE. The CDR3 runs 13 residues. CDR3 sequence (DNA): TGTGCCAGCATAGCTAGCGATACAGATACGCAGTATTTT. Its protein is CASIASDTDTQYF.